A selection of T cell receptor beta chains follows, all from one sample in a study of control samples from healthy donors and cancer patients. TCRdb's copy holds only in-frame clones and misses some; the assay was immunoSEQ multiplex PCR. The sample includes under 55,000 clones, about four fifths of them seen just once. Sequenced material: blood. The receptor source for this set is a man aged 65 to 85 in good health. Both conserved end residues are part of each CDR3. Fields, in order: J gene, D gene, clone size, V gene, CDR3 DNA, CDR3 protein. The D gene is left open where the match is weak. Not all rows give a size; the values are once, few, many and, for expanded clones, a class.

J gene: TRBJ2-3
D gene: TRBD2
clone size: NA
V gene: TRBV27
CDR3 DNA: TGTGCCAGCAGTTTCGGACTAGGGACGCAGTATTTT
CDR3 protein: CASSFGLGTQYF

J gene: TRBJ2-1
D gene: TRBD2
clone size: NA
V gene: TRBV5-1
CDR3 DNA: TGCGCCAGCAGCATCGCGACTAGCGGGAGTAATGAGCAGTTCTTC
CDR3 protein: CASSIATSGSNEQFF

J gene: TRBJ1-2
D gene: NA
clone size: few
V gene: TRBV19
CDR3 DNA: TGTGCCAGTAGGAGGGCCAGGGGCGGAGACTATGGCTACACCTTC
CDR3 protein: CASRRARGGDYGYTF

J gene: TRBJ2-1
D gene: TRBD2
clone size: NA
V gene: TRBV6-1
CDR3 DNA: TGTGCCAGCAGTGAAATCAGGACTAGCGGGAGGGGTGAGCAGTTCTTC
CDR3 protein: CASSEIRTSGRGEQFF

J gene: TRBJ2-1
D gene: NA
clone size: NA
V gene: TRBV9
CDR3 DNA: TGTGCCAGCAGCGTATCTGGCGGAAGTAATGAGCAGTTCTTC
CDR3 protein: CASSVSGGSNEQFF

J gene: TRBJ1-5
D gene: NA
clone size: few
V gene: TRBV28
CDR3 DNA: TGTGCCAGCGGAAGGGGACGGTATAGCAATCAGCCCCAGCATTTT
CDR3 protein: CASGRGRYSNQPQHF

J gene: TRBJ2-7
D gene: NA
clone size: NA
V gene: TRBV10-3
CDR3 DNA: TGTGCCATCAGTGAATACCCAGGGGATTTTAACGAGCAGTACTTC
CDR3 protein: CAISEYPGDFNEQYF

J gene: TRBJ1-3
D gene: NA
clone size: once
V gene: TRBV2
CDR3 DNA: TGTGCTACATCGTTCTCTGGAAACACCATATATTTT
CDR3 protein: CATSFSGNTIYF

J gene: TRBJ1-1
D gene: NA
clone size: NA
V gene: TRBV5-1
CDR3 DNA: TGCGCCAGCAGCTTTACCGGGGGGAGGTCCACTGAAGCTTTCTTT
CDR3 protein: CASSFTGGRSTEAFF

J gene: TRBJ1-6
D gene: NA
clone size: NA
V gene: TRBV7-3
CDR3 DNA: TGTGCCAGCAGTGGAGAGGGAACACCCCTCCACTTT
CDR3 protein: CASSGEGTPLHF